The rows below give T cell receptor beta chains drawn from one sample of a study of shared clonotypes between healthy human individuals. Measured with immunoSEQ multiplex PCR; TCRdb has only the in-frame clones, and not every one. Of roughly 770,000 clones listed, around 96% are singletons. The sample consisted of naive CD8+ T cells sorted from blood. The receptors come from a man aged 25-45 years in good health. Both conserved end residues are part of each CDR3. The D gene is left open where the match is weak. Size tells how often a clone was seen (once, few, many) or the class of an expanded clone, and some rows leave it out.

size | J | V | D | CDR3 | DNA
NA | TRBJ2-2 | TRBV6-1 | NA | CASSEWTSGELFF | TGTGCCAGCAGTGAATGGACGAGCGGGGAGCTGTTTTTT
NA | TRBJ2-7 | TRBV11-2 | NA | CASSFQTSSYEQYF | TGTGCCAGCAGCTTCCAGACATCTTCCTACGAGCAGTACTTC
NA | TRBJ2-7 | TRBV7-9 | NA | CASSRDVYEQYF | TGTGCCAGCAGCCGGGACGTCTACGAGCAGTACTTC
NA | TRBJ2-3 | TRBV9 | NA | CASSPGPQTTDTQYF | TGTGCCAGCAGCCCCGGGCCCCAAACCACAGATACGCAGTATTTT
NA | TRBJ1-2 | TRBV9 | NA | CASSDRAYGYTF | TGTGCCAGCAGTGACAGAGCTTATGGCTACACCTTC
NA | TRBJ1-5 | TRBV5-4 | NA | CASSTRGSNQPQHF | TGTGCCAGCAGCACAAGGGGTAGCAATCAGCCCCAGCATTTT
NA | TRBJ2-7 | TRBV4-3 | TRBD2 | CASSPLAGEGEQYF | TGCGCCAGCAGCCCACTAGCGGGAGAGGGCGAGCAGTACTTC
once | TRBJ2-7 | TRBV18 | NA | CASSPSWGDLDEQYF | TGTGCCAGCTCACCATCTTGGGGTGATCTGGACGAGCAGTACTTC
NA | TRBJ2-7 | TRBV19 | TRBD1 | CASRLGQGSYEQYF | TGTGCCAGTAGGCTGGGACAGGGTTCCTACGAGCAGTACTTC
once | TRBJ2-5 | TRBV15 | TRBD2 | CATSSSGRVETQYF | TGTGCCACCAGCTCTAGCGGGAGGGTGGAGACCCAGTACTTC
NA | TRBJ2-7 | TRBV19 | NA | CASSITGNQPYEQYF | TGTGCCAGTAGTATTACCGGGAATCAACCCTACGAGCAGTACTTC
NA | TRBJ2-3 | TRBV5-4 | TRBD2 | CASRPSGRTDTQYF | TGTGCCAGCAGGCCGAGCGGGAGAACAGATACGCAGTATTTT
NA | TRBJ2-7 | TRBV14 | TRBD2 | CASSLQFSGTTYEQYF | TGTGCCAGCAGCCTCCAATTTAGCGGGACAACCTACGAGCAGTACTTC
NA | TRBJ2-7 | TRBV5-1 | NA | CASSGRLGSYYEQYF | TGCGCCAGCAGCGGGAGGTTGGGGAGTTACTACGAGCAGTACTTC
NA | TRBJ2-3 | TRBV27 | NA | CASSLWGLGPDTQYF | TGTGCCAGCAGTCTGTGGGGATTGGGCCCAGATACGCAGTATTTT
NA | TRBJ1-5 | TRBV18 | NA | CASSPPEVGGLQPQHF | TGTGCCAGCTCACCACCGGAGGTTGGGGGGCTACAGCCCCAGCATTTT
NA | TRBJ2-3 | TRBV4-1 | TRBD2 | CASSQRGTSGMTSTDTQYF | TGCGCCAGCAGCCAACGCGGGACTAGCGGGATGACTAGCACAGATACGCAGTATTTT
NA | TRBJ1-5 | TRBV28 | NA | CASSLLQETLGNQPQHF | TGTGCCAGCAGTTTGTTACAGGAGACTCTGGGCAATCAGCCCCAGCATTTT
NA | TRBJ1-1 | TRBV7-6 | NA | CASSSTGYAEAFF | TGTGCCAGCAGCTCCACAGGGTACGCTGAAGCTTTCTTT
NA | TRBJ2-7 | TRBV7-9 | NA | CASSLDYWGHNDGYEQYF | TGTGCCAGCAGCTTAGATTACTGGGGACATAACGACGGCTACGAGCAGTACTTC
NA | TRBJ1-1 | TRBV7-6 | NA | CASSLQNTEAFF | TGTGCCAGCAGCTTACAGAACACTGAAGCTTTCTTT
once | TRBJ2-2 | TRBV28 | TRBD1 | CASRKSTGGANTGELFF | TGTGCCAGCAGAAAATCGACAGGGGGAGCGAACACCGGGGAGCTGTTTTTT
NA | TRBJ2-3 | TRBV11-2 | NA | CASSLEGVTDTQYF | TGTGCCAGCAGCTTAGAAGGGGTGACAGATACGCAGTATTTT
NA | TRBJ2-7 | TRBV4-1 | NA | CASSQIPGVEQYF | TGCGCCAGCAGCCAAATTCCAGGGGTCGAGCAGTACTTC
NA | TRBJ2-1 | TRBV27 | TRBD2 | CASSLSKVAGYNEQFF | TGTGCCAGCAGTTTATCGAAAGTAGCGGGATACAATGAGCAGTTCTTC
NA | TRBJ2-2 | TRBV18 | TRBD2 | CASSYPSGNTGELFF | TGTGCCAGCTCCTACCCTAGCGGGAACACCGGGGAGCTGTTTTTT
NA | TRBJ2-1 | TRBV19 | NA | CASSKTSYNEQFF | TGTGCCAGTAGTAAAACTTCCTACAATGAGCAGTTCTTC
NA | TRBJ2-5 | TRBV7-7 | TRBD1 | CASSTPGTEETQYF | TGTGCCAGCAGCACCCCCGGGACAGAAGAGACCCAGTACTTC
NA | TRBJ1-1 | TRBV28 | NA | CASSYPTGFTEAFF | TGTGCCAGCAGCTATCCTACAGGGTTCACTGAAGCTTTCTTT
NA | TRBJ2-2 | TRBV6-5 | NA | CASSYQNTGELFF | TGTGCCAGCAGTTACCAGAACACCGGGGAGCTGTTTTTT
NA | TRBJ2-1 | TRBV7-6 | NA | CASSPGLGQNNEQFF | TGTGCCAGCAGCCCGGGACTTGGACAAAACAATGAGCAGTTCTTC
NA | TRBJ2-5 | TRBV27 | NA | CASSRWDTTLETQYF | TGTGCCAGCAGTAGGTGGGACACCACGCTGGAGACCCAGTACTTC
NA | TRBJ2-7 | TRBV19 | TRBD1 | CASSIDLLVGQGAYEQYF | TGTGCCAGTAGTATAGATCTACTGGTCGGACAGGGGGCCTACGAGCAGTACTTC
NA | TRBJ1-1 | TRBV10-2 | NA | CASSESGGTEAFF | TGCGCCAGCAGTGAGTCCGGGGGGACTGAAGCTTTCTTT
NA | TRBJ1-1 | TRBV29-1 | NA | CSALGGGTEAFF | TGCAGTGCTCTGGGGGGAGGGACTGAAGCTTTCTTT
NA | TRBJ1-1 | TRBV29-1 | NA | CSVDVGSGPTEAFF | TGCAGCGTTGATGTCGGATCGGGCCCCACTGAAGCTTTCTTT
NA | TRBJ2-5 | TRBV6-6 | TRBD2 | CASSFFSGRGKETQYF | TGTGCCAGCAGTTTCTTTAGCGGGAGAGGGAAGGAGACCCAGTACTTC
NA | TRBJ2-7 | TRBV7-6 | NA | CASSPSGGGSYEQYF | TGTGCCAGCAGCCCCTCCGGGGGCGGATCCTACGAGCAGTACTTC
once | TRBJ2-3 | TRBV27 | TRBD2 | CASSFGPSGKVTDTQYF | TGTGCCAGCAGTTTTGGGCCTAGCGGGAAGGTCACAGATACGCAGTATTTT
NA | TRBJ2-2 | TRBV9 | NA | CASSVGSGELFF | TGTGCCAGCAGCGTAGGTTCCGGGGAGCTGTTTTTT
NA | TRBJ1-2 | TRBV15 | TRBD1 | CATSRVNPGGEGGYTF | TGTGCCACCAGCAGAGTAAATCCAGGGGGCGAGGGTGGCTACACCTTC
NA | TRBJ1-2 | TRBV9 | NA | CASSGAGSAGQFKANYGYTF | TGTGCCAGCAGCGGAGCGGGATCAGCCGGACAGTTTAAGGCTAACTATGGCTACACCTTC
NA | TRBJ2-1 | TRBV27 | TRBD2 | CASSSTSGAYNEQFF | TGTGCCAGCAGTTCTACGAGCGGGGCCTACAATGAGCAGTTCTTC
NA | TRBJ2-7 | TRBV29-1 | NA | CSVELGTETYEQYF | TGCAGCGTTGAGCTGGGGACCGAGACCTACGAGCAGTACTTC
NA | TRBJ2-7 | TRBV29-1 | NA | CSGRAPDSYEQYF | TGCAGCGGGAGGGCACCCGACTCCTACGAGCAGTACTTC
NA | TRBJ1-1 | TRBV28 | NA | CASSSQYEAFF | TGTGCCAGCAGTTCGCAGTATGAAGCTTTCTTT
NA | TRBJ2-3 | TRBV29-1 | NA | CSVDGRQDTDTQYF | TGCAGCGTTGATGGGAGACAGGACACAGATACGCAGTATTTT
NA | TRBJ1-1 | TRBV5-4 | NA | CASSSDSTLYEAFF | TGTGCCAGCAGCTCGGACAGTACCCTCTATGAAGCTTTCTTT
NA | TRBJ2-7 | TRBV10-1 | TRBD1 | CASSVATGTAYEQYF | TGCGCCAGCAGTGTGGCGACAGGGACGGCATACGAGCAGTACTTC
NA | TRBJ2-1 | TRBV7-9 | TRBD2 | CASRRTSVASTFYNEQFF | TGTGCCAGCAGACGCACTAGCGTAGCCTCCACTTTCTACAATGAGCAGTTCTTC